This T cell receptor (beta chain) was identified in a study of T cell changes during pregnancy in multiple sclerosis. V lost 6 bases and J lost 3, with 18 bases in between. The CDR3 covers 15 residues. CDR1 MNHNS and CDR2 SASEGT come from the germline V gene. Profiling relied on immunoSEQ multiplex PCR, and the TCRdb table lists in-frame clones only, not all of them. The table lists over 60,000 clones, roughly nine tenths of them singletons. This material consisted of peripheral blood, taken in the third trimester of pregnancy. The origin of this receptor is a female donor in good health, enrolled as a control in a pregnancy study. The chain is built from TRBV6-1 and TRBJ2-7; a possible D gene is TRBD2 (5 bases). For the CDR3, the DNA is TGTGCCAGCAGGACGGACGGACGGGGATACTACGAGCAGTACTTC. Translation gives CASRTDGRGYYEQYF.